This is a list of T cell receptor beta chains from one sample in a study of chemoradiotherapy in HPV16-positive cancers. Generated by immunoSEQ multiplex PCR, the TCRdb table keeps only in-frame clones and is missing some. Here the sample spans about 25,000 clones, about 92% being singletons. The sample here was blood, taken from a patient who underwent chemoradiotherapy. The receptors originated from a human donor with HPV-associated anogenital cancer. Each CDR3 is given with its conserved first and last residue. The order of the fields is V gene, clone size, J gene, D gene, CDR3 DNA, CDR3 protein. A D gene is named only where the DNA matches it firmly. Size values are once, few and many counts, or a class for expanded clones, and some rows have none.

v_call: TRBV28; clone_size: NA; j_call: TRBJ1-4; d_call: NA; cdr3_nt: TGTGCCAGCAGCAACTCGCCAGAACTGTTTTTT; cdr3_aa: CASSNSPELFF
v_call: TRBV5-5; clone_size: NA; j_call: TRBJ2-7; d_call: NA; cdr3_nt: TGTGCCAGCAGCTTAGGGGGTCTGGGAGAGCAGTACTTC; cdr3_aa: CASSLGGLGEQYF
v_call: TRBV30; clone_size: few; j_call: TRBJ2-7; d_call: TRBD1; cdr3_nt: TGTGCCTGGAGACTAGGACAGGGTGACTACGAGCAGTACTTC; cdr3_aa: CAWRLGQGDYEQYF
v_call: TRBV5-6; clone_size: NA; j_call: TRBJ2-3; d_call: TRBD2; cdr3_nt: TGTGCCAGCAGCTTGGGACTAGCGGGAGCTTGGGATACGCAGTATTTT; cdr3_aa: CASSLGLAGAWDTQYF
v_call: TRBV11-2; clone_size: NA; j_call: TRBJ2-3; d_call: NA; cdr3_nt: TGTGCCAGCAGCTTAGAGGTACGCGGTCAAGATACGCAGTATTTT; cdr3_aa: CASSLEVRGQDTQYF
v_call: TRBV9; clone_size: NA; j_call: TRBJ2-7; d_call: NA; cdr3_nt: TGTGCCAGCAGCGTAAACAGACTGACCTACGAGCAGTACTTC; cdr3_aa: CASSVNRLTYEQYF
v_call: TRBV6-5; clone_size: NA; j_call: TRBJ2-2; d_call: NA; cdr3_nt: TGTGCCAGCAGTGTAGGGGAGGACACCGGGGAGCTGTTTTTT; cdr3_aa: CASSVGEDTGELFF
v_call: TRBV7-9; clone_size: NA; j_call: TRBJ1-5; d_call: NA; cdr3_nt: TGTGCCGTAGGGCATAATCAGCCCCAGCATTTT; cdr3_aa: CAVGHNQPQHF
v_call: TRBV6-6; clone_size: NA; j_call: TRBJ1-2; d_call: NA; cdr3_nt: TGTGCCAGCAGCCCCGGGGAGTCAGCTAACTATGGCTACACCTTC; cdr3_aa: CASSPGESANYGYTF
v_call: TRBV6-1; clone_size: few; j_call: TRBJ1-4; d_call: TRBD1; cdr3_nt: TGTGCCAGCAGTGATCCAGCGGGAACAGGGGGTGAAAAACTGTTTTTT; cdr3_aa: CASSDPAGTGGEKLFF
v_call: TRBV28; clone_size: NA; j_call: TRBJ2-1; d_call: NA; cdr3_nt: TGTGCCAGCAGCCCTGTTCCCGGGACAAGGGATACGGTTGAGCAGTTCTTC; cdr3_aa: CASSPVPGTRDTVEQFF
v_call: TRBV7-2; clone_size: NA; j_call: TRBJ2-3; d_call: TRBD2; cdr3_nt: TGTGCCAGCAGCTCGGGGGGAAGCACAGATACGCAGTATTTT; cdr3_aa: CASSSGGSTDTQYF
v_call: TRBV6-6; clone_size: NA; j_call: TRBJ2-1; d_call: NA; cdr3_nt: TGTGCCAGCAGTTACTACGACAAAGCTAATGAGCAGTTCTTC; cdr3_aa: CASSYYDKANEQFF
v_call: TRBV5-5; clone_size: NA; j_call: TRBJ2-1; d_call: TRBD2; cdr3_nt: TGTGCCAGCAGCTCCCTAGCGGGAGGGATTGAGCAGTTCTTC; cdr3_aa: CASSSLAGGIEQFF
v_call: TRBV6-1; clone_size: NA; j_call: TRBJ1-1; d_call: NA; cdr3_nt: TGTGCCAGCAGTGAAGTCAGGGACACTGAAGCTTTCTTT; cdr3_aa: CASSEVRDTEAFF
v_call: TRBV18; clone_size: NA; j_call: TRBJ2-7; d_call: TRBD1; cdr3_nt: TGTGCCAGCTCAAGACAGGGTCGGGAGCAGTACTTC; cdr3_aa: CASSRQGREQYF
v_call: TRBV27; clone_size: once; j_call: TRBJ2-7; d_call: NA; cdr3_nt: TGTGCCAGCAGGGGGACTCCCGATGAGGGCGAGCAGTACTTC; cdr3_aa: CASRGTPDEGEQYF
v_call: TRBV30; clone_size: NA; j_call: TRBJ1-5; d_call: TRBD1; cdr3_nt: TGTGCCTGGGGAGGACAGGGATATCAGCCCCAGCATTTT; cdr3_aa: CAWGGQGYQPQHF
v_call: TRBV11-2; clone_size: NA; j_call: TRBJ1-6; d_call: NA; cdr3_nt: TGTGCCAGCAGCTTAGGGCAGGGGAGGTTAGGATCACCCCTCCACTTT; cdr3_aa: CASSLGQGRLGSPLHF
v_call: TRBV7-9; clone_size: NA; j_call: TRBJ2-3; d_call: NA; cdr3_nt: TGTGCCAGCAGCTCACGGGCAGGGCTTGGCACAGATACGCAGTATTTT; cdr3_aa: CASSSRAGLGTDTQYF
v_call: TRBV4-1; clone_size: NA; j_call: TRBJ1-5; d_call: NA; cdr3_nt: TGCGCCAGCAGCCAAGTTAAGGGGAAGGCGTATCAGCCCCAGCATTTT; cdr3_aa: CASSQVKGKAYQPQHF
v_call: TRBV7-6; clone_size: NA; j_call: TRBJ2-7; d_call: NA; cdr3_nt: TGTGCCAGCAGCTTTTCCCCCGGGGATGCCTACGAGCAGTACTTC; cdr3_aa: CASSFSPGDAYEQYF
v_call: TRBV27; clone_size: few; j_call: TRBJ1-2; d_call: TRBD1; cdr3_nt: TGTGCCAGCAGTCCCGGACGGACAGGGGGCAGCTATGGCTACACCTTC; cdr3_aa: CASSPGRTGGSYGYTF
v_call: TRBV6-6; clone_size: once; j_call: TRBJ1-5; d_call: NA; cdr3_nt: TGTGCCAGCAGCCCTAGAAATCAGCCCCAGCATTTT; cdr3_aa: CASSPRNQPQHF
v_call: TRBV6-6; clone_size: NA; j_call: TRBJ2-3; d_call: NA; cdr3_nt: TGTGCCAGCAGTTACTCGTCTGGGGGCGGCACAGATACGCAGTATTTT; cdr3_aa: CASSYSSGGGTDTQYF
v_call: TRBV10-3; clone_size: NA; j_call: TRBJ2-7; d_call: TRBD2; cdr3_nt: TGTGCCATCAGTGGGACTAGCGGCTCCTACGAGCAGTACTTC; cdr3_aa: CAISGTSGSYEQYF
v_call: TRBV10-2; clone_size: NA; j_call: TRBJ2-3; d_call: NA; cdr3_nt: TGCGCCAGCAGTGTGGGGGATACGCAGTATTTT; cdr3_aa: CASSVGDTQYF
v_call: TRBV11-2; clone_size: NA; j_call: TRBJ2-1; d_call: NA; cdr3_nt: TGTGCCAGCAGCTTAGGAACAGGGCCAGAGCAGTTCTTC; cdr3_aa: CASSLGTGPEQFF
v_call: TRBV5-1; clone_size: NA; j_call: TRBJ2-2; d_call: TRBD2; cdr3_nt: TGCGCCAGCAGCTACGGACTAGCGAACACCGGGGAGCTGTTTTTT; cdr3_aa: CASSYGLANTGELFF
v_call: TRBV5-1; clone_size: NA; j_call: TRBJ2-1; d_call: NA; cdr3_nt: TGCGCCAGCAGCTTGGTTGAACTAGCCGCCAATGAGCAGTTCTTC; cdr3_aa: CASSLVELAANEQFF
v_call: TRBV5-1; clone_size: NA; j_call: TRBJ2-1; d_call: NA; cdr3_nt: TGCGCCAGCAGCCTGACTCAGAGCTCCTACAATGAGCAGTTCTTC; cdr3_aa: CASSLTQSSYNEQFF
v_call: TRBV5-6; clone_size: NA; j_call: TRBJ1-5; d_call: NA; cdr3_nt: TGTGCCAGCAGCTTGTGCGTTTTGCAGCCCCAGCATTTT; cdr3_aa: CASSLCVLQPQHF
v_call: TRBV27; clone_size: NA; j_call: TRBJ2-1; d_call: TRBD2; cdr3_nt: TGTGCCAGCAGTTTAGGGGCTAGCGGGCACACATACAATGAGCAGTTCTTC; cdr3_aa: CASSLGASGHTYNEQFF
v_call: TRBV6-5; clone_size: once; j_call: TRBJ2-7; d_call: NA; cdr3_nt: TGTGCCAGCAGTTACGGTCCTGCAGGGCCTTACGAGCAGTACTTC; cdr3_aa: CASSYGPAGPYEQYF
v_call: TRBV28; clone_size: once; j_call: TRBJ1-4; d_call: TRBD1; cdr3_nt: TGTGCCAGCCAGGGGGATGAAAAACTGTTTTTT; cdr3_aa: CASQGDEKLFF
v_call: TRBV13; clone_size: NA; j_call: TRBJ2-5; d_call: NA; cdr3_nt: TGTGCCAGCAGCTTAGGACTAGGAAATACCCAAGAGACCCAGTACTTC; cdr3_aa: CASSLGLGNTQETQYF
v_call: TRBV7-4; clone_size: NA; j_call: TRBJ1-4; d_call: TRBD1; cdr3_nt: TGTGCCAGCAGTCCCGAGGACAGGAGTAATGAAAAACTGTTTTTT; cdr3_aa: CASSPEDRSNEKLFF
v_call: TRBV5-1; clone_size: NA; j_call: TRBJ2-2; d_call: TRBD2; cdr3_nt: TGCGCCAGCAGCTTGTCGGGAGGGAATAGCAGGGAGCTGTTTTTT; cdr3_aa: CASSLSGGNSRELFF
v_call: TRBV29-1; clone_size: NA; j_call: TRBJ2-1; d_call: NA; cdr3_nt: TGCAGCGTTGTGCGTGACAGCTTATCCTACAATGAGCAGTTCTTC; cdr3_aa: CSVVRDSLSYNEQFF
v_call: TRBV7-8; clone_size: NA; j_call: TRBJ1-2; d_call: NA; cdr3_nt: TGTGCCAGCAGCGCCTACAGGGTCCCGGGGTATGGCTACACCTTC; cdr3_aa: CASSAYRVPGYGYTF
v_call: TRBV7-2; clone_size: NA; j_call: TRBJ1-3; d_call: NA; cdr3_nt: TGTGCCAGCAGCTTAGTAGGAGGGGATGGAAACACCATATATTTT; cdr3_aa: CASSLVGGDGNTIYF
v_call: TRBV5-4; clone_size: NA; j_call: TRBJ2-7; d_call: NA; cdr3_nt: TGTGCCAGCAGCTTGGGCTCGGGGTTAAGCTCCTACGAGCAGTACTTC; cdr3_aa: CASSLGSGLSSYEQYF
v_call: TRBV9; clone_size: NA; j_call: TRBJ2-2; d_call: TRBD1; cdr3_nt: TGTGCCAGCAGCGTATCCGGGACAGGGGGAACCGGGGAGCTGTTTTTT; cdr3_aa: CASSVSGTGGTGELFF
v_call: TRBV30; clone_size: NA; j_call: TRBJ2-5; d_call: NA; cdr3_nt: TGTGCCTGCGGCGGCCAAGAGACCCAGTACTTC; cdr3_aa: CACGGQETQYF
v_call: TRBV11-3; clone_size: NA; j_call: TRBJ2-7; d_call: NA; cdr3_nt: TGTGCCAGCAGCTTAGAGGCGGTGGGGTACGAGCAGTACTTC; cdr3_aa: CASSLEAVGYEQYF
v_call: TRBV6-5; clone_size: NA; j_call: TRBJ1-3; d_call: NA; cdr3_nt: TGTGCCAGCAAAGGGACTTTCGGGGACACCATATATTTT; cdr3_aa: CASKGTFGDTIYF
v_call: TRBV27; clone_size: NA; j_call: TRBJ1-2; d_call: NA; cdr3_nt: TGTGCCAGCAGTGCCGACGGTAACTATGGCTACACCTTC; cdr3_aa: CASSADGNYGYTF
v_call: TRBV2; clone_size: few; j_call: TRBJ2-1; d_call: NA; cdr3_nt: TGTGCCAGCAGTGCTGTGCGGGGGCCCTACAATGAGCAGTTCTTC; cdr3_aa: CASSAVRGPYNEQFF
v_call: TRBV27; clone_size: NA; j_call: TRBJ2-7; d_call: NA; cdr3_nt: TGTGCCAGCAGTTTCGATCAGGGATACGAGCAGTACTTC; cdr3_aa: CASSFDQGYEQYF
v_call: TRBV5-6; clone_size: NA; j_call: TRBJ2-5; d_call: TRBD1; cdr3_nt: TGTGCCAGCAGCTCCCAGGGGGAAGAGACCCAGTACTTC; cdr3_aa: CASSSQGEETQYF
v_call: TRBV10-2; clone_size: NA; j_call: TRBJ2-3; d_call: NA; cdr3_nt: TGCGCCAGCAGTGAGGCCGGGACAACCTCTAGCACAGATACGCAGTATTTT; cdr3_aa: CASSEAGTTSSTDTQYF
v_call: TRBV28; clone_size: NA; j_call: TRBJ2-2; d_call: NA; cdr3_nt: TGTGCCAGCAGTCCACAGGGTTTATCCGATAACACCGGGGAGCTGTTTTTT; cdr3_aa: CASSPQGLSDNTGELFF
v_call: TRBV5-6; clone_size: NA; j_call: TRBJ2-1; d_call: TRBD2; cdr3_nt: TGTGCCAGCAGCTTGGGACTAGCGAACAATGAGCAGTTCTTC; cdr3_aa: CASSLGLANNEQFF
v_call: TRBV2; clone_size: NA; j_call: TRBJ1-5; d_call: NA; cdr3_nt: TGTGCCAGCAGTGATAGCCGGGGCGGAAATCAGCCCCAGCATTTT; cdr3_aa: CASSDSRGGNQPQHF
v_call: TRBV28; clone_size: NA; j_call: TRBJ2-2; d_call: NA; cdr3_nt: TGTGCCAGCAGTAGGTCCCCCGGCGGGGAGCTGTTTTTT; cdr3_aa: CASSRSPGGELFF
v_call: TRBV6-5; clone_size: once; j_call: TRBJ2-2; d_call: NA; cdr3_nt: TGTGCCAGCAGTTACCTCGGGACACCGAACACCGGGGAGCTGTTTTTT; cdr3_aa: CASSYLGTPNTGELFF
v_call: TRBV5-5; clone_size: few; j_call: TRBJ2-7; d_call: TRBD2; cdr3_nt: TGTGCCAGCGCTTACCGGGCGGGAGAGGTCTACGAGCAGTACTTC; cdr3_aa: CASAYRAGEVYEQYF
v_call: TRBV30; clone_size: NA; j_call: TRBJ1-5; d_call: TRBD1; cdr3_nt: TGTGCCTGGGACAGGGGGCACAATCAGCCCCAGCATTTT; cdr3_aa: CAWDRGHNQPQHF
v_call: TRBV27; clone_size: NA; j_call: TRBJ1-2; d_call: NA; cdr3_nt: TGTGCCAGCAGACCAAAAGACAGAGGAATCTATGGCTACACCTTC; cdr3_aa: CASRPKDRGIYGYTF
v_call: TRBV9; clone_size: once; j_call: TRBJ2-2; d_call: TRBD1; cdr3_nt: TGTGCCAGCAGCTTAACAGGGGGATACACCGGGGAGCTGTTTTTT; cdr3_aa: CASSLTGGYTGELFF